This passage covers 8 T cell receptor beta chains from one sample sequenced in a study of tumor-infiltrating lymphocytes in primary liver carcinoma. Total RNA and DNA came together from approximately 20-30 mg of bulk tissue without cell sorting. TCR beta cDNA was reverse-transcribed from approximately 0.45 ug of total RNA. The reaction used a constant-region primer and ProtoScript II reverse transcriptase. Libraries covering TCR beta were generated through three nested multiplex PCR rounds (using a slightly modified ARM-PCR). The first two PCR rounds, roughly 11 cycles each, used TRBV1-TRBV30 forward primers and a C-beta reverse primer. TCRdb reprocessed the multiplex PCR reads with MiXCR, giving one entry per CDR3 protein. The sample contains roughly 120,000 distinct CDR3 sequences, around two thirds of which appear only once. Sequencing was carried out using tumor-adjacent normal liver tissue. These TCRs come from a woman aged 60-75 years with primary liver carcinoma and hepatitis B virus infection.

About this clonotype itself: A read error may explain this, as a much larger clone is one base away. The chain has TRBV5-6 and TRBJ2-2; no firm D call. This CDR3 has 15 residues. V lost 0 bases and J lost 4, with 10 bases in between. CDR1 is SGHDT and CDR2 is YYEEEE in the germline V gene. The CDR3 reads CASSLGRPTTGELFF. As DNA, the CDR3 is TGTGCCAGCAGCTTGGGACGGCCTACCACCGGGGAGCTGTTTTTT.

About this clonotype: The junction and the germline gene differ at one end; a read error may be behind it. The chain joins TRBV5-1 to TRBJ2-1, with TRBD1 identical over 11 bases. Germline V gene data show CDR1 as SGHRS and CDR2 as YFSETQ. The CDR3 length is 15 residues. CDR3 loop: CANSLGQGDRNEQFF. In DNA form, the CDR3 reads TGCGCCAACAGCTTGGGACAGGGGGATAGGAATGAGCAGTTCTTC.

Notes on this clonotype: Here the CDR3 omits its conserved ending phenylalanine or tryptophan, so a read error is the likely source. The rearrangement links TRBV11-2 to TRBJ2-7; D remains ambiguous. CDR1 is SGHAT, CDR2 FQNNGV, per germline. The CDR3 extends over 14 amino acids. CDR3 bases: TGTGCTAGCAGCGTGTACCTAGGTAGCTACGGGCAGTACCTC. As protein: CASSVYLGSYGQYL.

This clonotype has a count of ten or more. The genes are TRBV29-1 and TRBJ1-1, with D possibly matching TRBD1 (6 bases). The CDR3 is 13 residues long. The V end was cut by 4 bases, the J end by 10 bases, with 19 bases between. Looked up from germline, CDR1 is SQVTM and CDR2 is ANQGSEA. CDR3 nucleotides: TGCAGCGTTGTTGGTCGACAGGATGGCGTAGCTTTCTTT. Amino acids: CSVVGRQDGVAFF.

About this clonotype itself: No conserved phenylalanine or tryptophan ends this CDR3, so it is likely a read error. The chain is built from TRBV29-1 and TRBJ2-2; either TRBD1 or TRBD2 may supply D (5 bases each). This CDR3 region has 14 residues. Germline CDR1 reads SQVTM; CDR2 reads ANQGSEA. The CDR3 sequence is CGVGASRSTGELFY. In DNA form, the CDR3 reads TGCGGCGTTGGGGCTAGCAGGAGTACCGGGGAGCTGTTTTAT.

This clonotype came up many times. This chain uses TRBV6-1 with TRBJ2-3; D remains unclear. The CDR3 length is 14 residues. V lost 3 bases to trimming and J lost 3 bases, with 10 bases between them. The germline V gene has CDR1 MNHNS and CDR2 SASEGT. In nucleotides, the CDR3 is TGTGCCAGCAGTGATGGTGGCCCTACAGATACGCAGTATTTT. As protein: CASSDGGPTDTQYF.

Comments on this clonotype: No conserved phenylalanine or tryptophan is present at the end of the CDR3, so a read error is the likely explanation. V and J are TRBV24-1 and TRBJ2-3; TRBD2 might be the D (7 bases). Germline values: CDR1 KGHDR, CDR2 SFDVKD. The CDR3 runs 12 residues. The V gene lost 12 bases and the J gene lost 7 bases, with 16 bases spanning the gap. Here the CDR3 DNA reads TGTGCCGCCGGGAGCGGGACAAATACGCAGTATTCA. This encodes CAAGSGTNTQYS.

Worth noting for this clonotype: Without the conserved terminal phenylalanine or tryptophan, this CDR3 likely stems from a read error. Because the CDR3's place on the DNA is in doubt, the DNA is left out and the CDR3 is given as listed by TCRdb. This chain connects TRBV11-2 to TRBJ2-7; the table's D call TRBD1 went unverified against the DNA. Per the germline V gene, CDR1 is SGHAT and CDR2 is FQNNGV. The CDR3 totals 13 residues, both ends included. Here the CDR3 reads CASSVDRGYEHYS.